The rows below give T cell receptor beta chains drawn from one sample of a study of T cells in Graves' hyperthyroidism and ophthalmopathy. TCRdb redid the calling of the multiplex PCR reads with MiXCR, one entry per CDR3 protein. The sample yields about 560,000 distinct CDR3 sequences, 16% seen once. The sequencing input was blood. These receptors were obtained from a woman aged 18-29 years with Graves' hyperthyroidism. CDR3s include the opening cysteine and the closing phenylalanine or tryptophan.

length	V	CDR3
12	TRBV27	CASRGLGETQYF
17	TRBV3-1	CASSQDTGTGGFGELFF
18	TRBV28	CASSLMASGRRGTDTQYF
17	TRBV29-1	CSVVTTGDRVGVETQYF
15	TRBV28	CASTLFRKRAYEQYF
14	TRBV6-2/TRBV6-3	CASSPAGAYNEQFF
21	TRBV15	CATSRDWGPGSSGGFTGELFF
15	TRBV5-1	CASSLGPGGTETQYF
16	TRBV28	CASSPRQGAGNQPQHF
11	TRBV11-2	CASSYENIQYF
17	TRBV14	CASSLRLAGVGGDTQYF
15	TRBV28	CASSRPGRGVNEQFF
14	TRBV7-9	CASSPTRFNNEQFF
16	TRBV7-9	CASTPKDRGSYNEQFF